The 4 T cell receptor beta chains below come from one sample, sequenced in a study of T-cell reconstitution after alpha-beta-depleted transplantation in children. Unique molecular identifiers were incorporated when the TCRbeta library was constructed. MiXCR was run by TCRdb on the PCR reads, yielding one entry per CDR3 protein. This sample has about 110,000 distinct CDR3 sequences, with approximately 6% found just once. The sample in question was PBMCs, mostly from graft donor cells, obtained 360 days after TCRalphabeta/CD19-depleted stem cell transplant. These receptor sequences come from a male patient between 2 and 15 years old who had a stem cell transplant for acute lymphoblastic leukemia, so the T cells may come from the graft donor.

This clonotype was found a few times. V usage is TRBV9 and J usage is TRBJ2-5; TRBD1 aligns across 10 bases. Trimming took 0 bases from V and 5 from J; bases not matched to a gene: 7. This CDR3 is 16 amino acids long. The germline CDR1 and CDR2 sequences are SGDLS and YYNGEE. The CDR3 region is CASSVGDRGGMETQYF. In DNA form, the CDR3 reads TGTGCCAGCAGCGTAGGGGACAGGGGTGGAATGGAGACCCAGTACTTC.

The rearrangement joins TRBV10-3 to TRBJ1-1; 9 nucleotides agree with TRBD1. The J segment lost 1 base and the V segment lost 4 bases, leaving 16 bases of the junction unmatched. Germline-derived CDR1 and CDR2 are ENHRY and SYGVKD. The CDR3 totals 19 residues. This CDR3 is CAISGSFRTGELSNTEAFF. The DNA for the CDR3 is TGTGCCATCAGTGGCTCCTTTAGGACAGGGGAATTATCGAACACTGAAGCTTTCTTT.

The genes are TRBV5-1 and TRBJ2-7; 9 nucleotides align to TRBD1. V dropped 2 bases and J dropped 4; count of bases not matched to a gene: 4. Germline V gene sequence: CDR1 SGHRS, CDR2 YFSETQ. This CDR3 spans 14 amino acids. Written as DNA, the CDR3 is TGCGCCAGCAGCTTTACAGGGGGCGCTTACGAGCAGTACTTC. This codes for CASSFTGGAYEQYF.

This clonotype was counted between two and nine times. The chain couples TRBV9 to TRBJ2-1; the D gene is possibly TRBD2 (6 bases). Germline CDR1 reads SGDLS; CDR2 reads YYNGEE. V lost 4 bases and J lost 0, with 14 bases in between. This CDR3 has 16 residues. The CDR3 DNA reads as TGTGCCAGCAGCCCTTTTAGCGGCCCCTCCTACAATGAGCAGTTCTTC. It yields the protein CASSPFSGPSYNEQFF.